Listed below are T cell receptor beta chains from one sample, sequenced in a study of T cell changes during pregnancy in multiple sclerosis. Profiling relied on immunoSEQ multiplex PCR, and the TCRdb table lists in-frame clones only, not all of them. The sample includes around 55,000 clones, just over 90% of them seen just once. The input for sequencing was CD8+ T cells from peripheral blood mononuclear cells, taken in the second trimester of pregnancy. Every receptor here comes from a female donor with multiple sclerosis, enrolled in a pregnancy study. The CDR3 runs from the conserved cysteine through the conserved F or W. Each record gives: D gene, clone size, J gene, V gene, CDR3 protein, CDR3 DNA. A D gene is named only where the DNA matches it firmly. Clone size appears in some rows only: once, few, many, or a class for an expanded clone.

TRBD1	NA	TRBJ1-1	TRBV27	CASSPVTGAIRAEAFF	TGTGCCAGCAGTCCCGTGACAGGGGCGATTCGTGCTGAAGCTTTCTTT
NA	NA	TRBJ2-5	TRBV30	CAWGEGALAVQETQYF	TGTGCCTGGGGTGAGGGGGCACTAGCGGTCCAAGAGACCCAGTACTTC
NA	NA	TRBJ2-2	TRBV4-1	CASTPLGRDGTGELFF	TGCGCCAGCACTCCCTTGGGGCGCGATGGCACCGGGGAGCTGTTTTTT
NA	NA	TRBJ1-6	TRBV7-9	CASSLAYGELYKPLHF	TGTGCCAGCAGCTTAGCGTACGGGGAGCTGTATAAACCCCTCCACTTT
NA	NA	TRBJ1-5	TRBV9	CASSVEGRLNQPQHF	TGTGCCAGCAGCGTAGAAGGGAGGTTGAATCAGCCCCAGCATTTT
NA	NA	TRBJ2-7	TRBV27	CASSLPSYEQYF	TGTGCCAGCAGTTTACCGTCCTACGAGCAGTACTTC
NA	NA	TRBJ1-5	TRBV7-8	CASSLGRGGNQPQHF	TGTGCCAGCAGCTTAGGCAGGGGAGGGAATCAGCCCCAGCATTTT
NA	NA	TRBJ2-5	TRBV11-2	CASSFSETQYF	TGTGCCAGCAGCTTTAGCGAGACCCAGTACTTC
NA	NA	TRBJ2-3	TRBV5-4	CASSLRAGSSDTQYF	TGTGCCAGCAGCTTGCGGGCGGGGAGCTCAGATACGCAGTATTTT
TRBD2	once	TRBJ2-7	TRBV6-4	CASSTTSGADYEQYF	TGTGCCAGCAGTACGACTAGCGGGGCTGACTACGAGCAGTACTTC
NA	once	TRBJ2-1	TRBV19	CASSSVSSYNEQFF	TGTGCCAGTAGTAGTGTTAGCTCCTACAATGAGCAGTTCTTC
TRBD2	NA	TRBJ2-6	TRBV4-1	CASSREGSQTGANVLTF	TGCGCCAGCAGCCGGGAGGGGTCCCAGACTGGGGCCAACGTCCTGACTTTC
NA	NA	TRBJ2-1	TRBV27	CASTSGGPYNEQFF	TGTGCCAGCACCTCCGGGGGGCCCTACAATGAGCAGTTCTTC